This T cell receptor beta chain was documented in a study of OX40 agonist ivuxolimab in advanced cancers. Study-wide context: Each patient was given ivuxolimab into a vein every 2 weeks, at 0.01 to 10 mg/kg. Eligibility rules accepted prior anti-PD-1, anti-PD-L1 or anti-CTLA-4 therapy, and around 44% had some. Three patients responded partially, comprising one with hepatocellular carcinoma and two with cutaneous melanoma.

Some clones are missing from TCRdb's copy, which holds only in-frame ones; the method was immunoSEQ multiplex PCR. The table has some 95,000 clones, around nine tenths seen once. There are 13 residues in the CDR3. Germline values: CDR1 SSHAT, CDR2 FNYEAQ (reference sequence). This clone was counted only a few times. The antigen is not known. The junction shows a germline mismatch at one end, possibly a read error. The study's findings and limits: Partial responders at 0.1-3.0 mg/kg showed near-lowest clonal expansion.

The chain is built from TRBV7-7 and TRBJ2-7; D possibly corresponds to TRBD1 (6 bases). The source material was CD4+ or CD8+ T cells sorted from blood, sampled in a trial of the OX40 agonist ivuxolimab. This sequence was found in an adult with an advanced solid tumor such as melanoma, head and neck, liver or kidney cancer. The CDR3 sequence: CASSLAGESEQYF. In DNA form, the CDR3 reads TGTGCTAGCAGCCTAGCAGGGGAGTCCGAGCAGTACTTC.